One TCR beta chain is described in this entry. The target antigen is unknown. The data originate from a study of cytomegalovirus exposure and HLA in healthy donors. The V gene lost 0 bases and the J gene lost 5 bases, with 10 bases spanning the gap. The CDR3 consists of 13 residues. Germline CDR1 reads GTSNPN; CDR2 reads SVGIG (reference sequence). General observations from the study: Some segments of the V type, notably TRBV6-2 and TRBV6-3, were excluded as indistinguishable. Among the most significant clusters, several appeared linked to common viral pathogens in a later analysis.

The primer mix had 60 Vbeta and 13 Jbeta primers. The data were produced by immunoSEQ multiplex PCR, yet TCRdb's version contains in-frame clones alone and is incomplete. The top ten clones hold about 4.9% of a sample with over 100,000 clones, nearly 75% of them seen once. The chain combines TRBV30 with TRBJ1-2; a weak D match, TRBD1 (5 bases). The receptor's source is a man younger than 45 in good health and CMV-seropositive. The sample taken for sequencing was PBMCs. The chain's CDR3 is CAWSVGAGYGYTF. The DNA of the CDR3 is TGTGCCTGGAGTGTAGGGGCAGGGTATGGCTACACCTTC.